This paragraph reports one T cell receptor (beta chain). The sample originates from a study of blood T cells in healthy people across ages. The use of a sample-barcoded 5' primer and a J-beta primer mix characterized a second PCR of roughly 6 to 11 cycles. A tag from a template-switch adaptor with 12 random nucleotides marked each cDNA molecule. Each CDR3 protein is one row after TCRdb ran MiXCR on the 5' RACE reads. The sample holds roughly 800,000 distinct CDR3 sequences, roughly 64% seen once. This CDR3 comprises 12 residues. Per the germline V gene, CDR1 is SGHTA and CDR2 is FQGNSA. V lost 2 bases to trimming and J lost 11 bases, with 12 bases between them.

The receptor's source is a man aged 25 to 40 in good health. V usage is TRBV7-2 and J usage is TRBJ2-5; no definite D call. The specimen was blood. In DNA form, the CDR3 reads TGTGCCAGCAGCTTATATTTGAATGAGCAGTACTTC. Translating it yields CASSLYLNEQYF.